Shown below are 20 T cell receptor beta chains from a single sample sequenced in a study of shared clonotypes between healthy human individuals (TCRdb year 2020). CD8 naive samples were CD45RO-negative cells positively selected for CCR7, giving a CD45RA+CCR7+ population that excluded TemRA cells. The library was produced with the immunoSEQ multiplex PCR assay. This is the immuneACCESS table as TCRdb keeps it, with only in-frame sequences that have V and J called. A part of the clones is gone; compared with another copy, unresolved V genes explain less than half, and the rest is unexplained. The table for this sample lists roughly 2,000,000 clones; about 95% of them were counted only once. The ten largest account for 1% to 1.5% of the sample. The specimen sequenced was naive CD8+ T cells sorted from blood. The sample's cell subset or site, from its label and the paper: CD45RA+CCR7+. These receptors originate from a man aged 18 to 30 in good health.

The J gene is TRBJ1-2, the V gene TRBV9; D might be TRBD1 (5 bases). The V gene lost 3 bases and the J gene lost 0 bases, with 12 bases spanning the gap. Germline values: CDR1 SGDLS, CDR2 YYNGEE. The CDR3 runs 15 residues. The CDR3 DNA sequence: TGTGCCAGCAGCGCTGGGGGGGTGTCTAACTATGGCTACACCTTC. Amino acids: CASSAGGVSNYGYTF.

V is TRBV9 and J is TRBJ2-2; TRBD2 matches 8 bases. Trimming removed 0 bases from V and 6 bases from J; junction bases left unmatched: 7. CDR1 is SGDLS and CDR2 is YYNGEE in the germline V gene. This CDR3 spans 16 amino acids. CDR3 nucleotide sequence: TGTGCCAGCAGCGTAGGTTTAGCGGGATATGCCGGGGAGCTGTTTTTT. The encoded protein is CASSVGLAGYAGELFF.

This sequence joins TRBV6-1 and TRBJ2-1; 8 bases line up with TRBD2. The length of the CDR3 is 15 residues. The V segment lost 6 bases and the J segment 3 bases; nucleotides outside the gene matches: 7. Germline V gene lookup returns CDR1 MNHNS and CDR2 SASEGT. DNA for the CDR3: TGTGCCAGCAGACTAGCGGACTCTTTCTACAATGAGCAGTTCTTC. This codes for CASRLADSFYNEQFF.

The V gene is TRBV28, the J gene TRBJ2-7, with 7 bases aligning to TRBD1. Germline CDR1 is MDHEN and CDR2 is SYDVKM. This CDR3 contains 14 residues. V was clipped by 6 bases and J by 5 bases; unmatched bases: 10. The CDR3 is CASSPPRTGNEQYF. Here the CDR3 DNA reads TGTGCCAGCAGCCCTCCTCGGACAGGCAACGAGCAGTACTTC. Together with reference TRBV28 and TRBJ2-7, the CDR3 gives the full variable domain: DVKVTQSSRYLVKRTGEKVFLECVQDMDHENMFWYRQDPGLGLRLIYFSYDVKMKEKGDIPEGYSVSREKKERFSLILESASTNQTSMYLCASSPPRTGNEQYFGPGTRLTVT.

This sequence joins TRBV13 and TRBJ1-1, with D uncertain. CDR3 length: 15 residues. V was pared by 5 bases and J by 5 bases, with 18 bases between. Germline V gives CDR1 PRHDT, CDR2 FYEKMQ (reference sequence). CDR3 in DNA: TGTGCCAGCAGCCTAACCCGGGGATTGTCAACTGAAGCTTTCTTT. It codes for CASSLTRGLSTEAFF.

The V and J genes are TRBV4-1 and TRBJ2-3; maybe TRBD1 (6 bases). The V end lost 4 bases, the J end lost 5 bases, and 13 bases lay between the germline ends. Germline V gene lookup returns CDR1 MGHRA and CDR2 YSYEKL. CDR3 length: 14 residues. Here the CDR3 reads CASSPPRGGDTQYF. The CDR3 DNA reads as TGCGCCAGCAGCCCACCGAGAGGGGGAGATACGCAGTATTTT.

The gene calls are TRBV7-9 and TRBJ2-5; D is undetermined. CDR1 and CDR2 from the germline V gene are SEHNR and FQNEAQ (reference sequence). The CDR3 is made up of 13 amino acids. The germline V and J ends were trimmed by 4 bases and 5 bases, with 11 bases remaining between them. The chain's CDR3 is CASSSTQFETQYF. CDR3 nucleotide sequence: TGTGCCAGCAGCTCGACCCAGTTCGAGACCCAGTACTTC.

The chain has TRBV7-8 and TRBJ2-7; D is undetermined. Germline V gene data show CDR1 as SGHVS and CDR2 as FQNEAQ. Trimming shortened V by 2 bases and J by 5 bases, and 19 bases separated the two germline ends. This CDR3 has 16 residues. The CDR3 coding sequence is TGTGCCAGCAGCTTACGAGCCCCCGGGCCCACCAACGAGCAGTACTTC. The encoded protein is CASSLRAPGPTNEQYF.

The chain couples TRBV13 to TRBJ2-7, with D perhaps TRBD1 (6 bases). From germline, CDR1 is PRHDT and CDR2 FYEKMQ (reference sequence). The CDR3 spans 12 residues. With 5 bases removed from V and 4 bases from J, the gap between germline ends came to 9 bases. The CDR3: CASSPDRYEQYF. The CDR3 bases are TGTGCCAGCAGCCCAGACAGGTACGAGCAGTACTTC.

The rearrangement links TRBV6-5 to TRBJ2-1; D is possibly TRBD1 or TRBD2 (5 bases each). V was pared by 2 bases and J by 8 bases, with 13 bases between. The CDR3 runs to 14 residues. Germline-derived CDR1 and CDR2 are MNHEY and SVGAGI. The CDR3 spells CASSYETAGDEQFF. In DNA form, the CDR3 reads TGTGCCAGCAGTTACGAGACAGCCGGGGATGAGCAGTTCTTC.

CDR3 in DNA: TGTGCCAGCAGCTCCTATTTGGGCTCTCCCGGGGAGCTGTTTTTT. Its translation: CASSSYLGSPGELFF. This sequence joins TRBV7-9 and TRBJ2-2; D is unclear. CDR3 length: 15 residues. Trimming stripped 4 bases from V and 6 bases from J, with 15 bases between. Germline CDR1 and CDR2: SEHNR and FQNEAQ (reference sequence).

The chain carries TRBV19 and TRBJ2-5; 7 bases match TRBD1. This CDR3 has 14 residues. The germline CDR1 and CDR2 sequences are LNHDA and SQIVND (reference sequence). V lost 5 bases to trimming and J lost 10 bases; unmatched junction nucleotides: 13. The CDR3 region is CASSAQDRESHQYF. For the CDR3, the DNA is TGTGCCAGTAGTGCTCAAGACAGGGAATCCCACCAGTACTTC.

CDR3 sequence reads: CASSEGTLLSQPQHF. The DNA of the CDR3 is TGTGCCAGCAGTGAAGGAACTCTTCTTAGTCAGCCCCAGCATTTT. V gene TRBV6-1 combines with J gene TRBJ1-5; D is uncertain. The CDR3 spans 15 residues. Germline CDR1 and CDR2: MNHNS and SASEGT. The V end was cut by 1 base, the J end by 6 bases, with 13 bases between.

V usage is TRBV7-9 and J usage is TRBJ1-3, with no clear D. V gave up 6 bases and J gave up 2 bases, with 14 bases separating them. There are 15 residues in the CDR3. Per the germline V gene, CDR1 is SEHNR and CDR2 is FQNEAQ (reference sequence). CDR3 in DNA: TGTGCCAGCAGAGCCGCGGCAGCGCCTGGAAACACCATATATTTT. Translation: CASRAAAAPGNTIYF.

The chain's CDR3 is CASSGQGGASYGYTF. The DNA for the CDR3 is TGCGCCAGCAGTGGGCAGGGGGGAGCTTCATATGGCTACACCTTC. The rearrangement joins TRBV10-1 to TRBJ1-2; 7 positions agree with TRBD1. Trimming took 4 bases from V and 5 from J; bases not matched to a gene: 10. Germline V gene lookup returns CDR1 WNHNN and CDR2 SYGVQD (reference sequence). This CDR3 spans 15 amino acids.

This chain connects TRBV10-2 to TRBJ2-2; 7 bases agree with TRBD2. The CDR3 consists of 16 residues. Losses at the gene ends were 0 bases for V and 2 bases for J; bases not matched to a gene: 3. Per the germline V gene, CDR1 is WSHSY and CDR2 is SAAADI. The CDR3 loop is CASSESQRGNTGELFF. The CDR3 coding sequence is TGCGCCAGCAGTGAGTCTCAGCGGGGTAACACCGGGGAGCTGTTTTTT.

The chain joins TRBV9 to TRBJ2-2; 14 bases fit TRBD2. Germline V lookup: CDR1 SGDLS, CDR2 YYNGEE. Trimming removed 4 bases from V and 5 bases from J; junction bases left unmatched: 7. This CDR3 is 17 amino acids long. The CDR3 coding sequence is TGTGCCAGCAGCCCGGAGGGACTAGCGGGAGTAACCGGGGAGCTGTTTTTT. Its translation: CASSPEGLAGVTGELFF.

Comment on this clone: Relative to the germline gene, one junction end is altered; a read error may explain this. The sample contains more than one DNA sequence encoding this CDR3. V gene TRBV2 combines with J gene TRBJ2-2, with TRBD2 as a possible D gene (5 bases). Germline V gene data show CDR1 as SNHLY and CDR2 as FYNNEI. The CDR3 totals 14 residues. The CDR3 nucleotides read TGTGCCAGCGTTTCCGTCGGGAACACCGGGGAACTGTTTTTT. Residues: CASVSVGNTGELFF. The variable domain in full, completed from reference TRBV2 and TRBJ2-2, reads EPEVTQTPSHQVTQMGQEVILRCVPISNHLYFYWYRQILGQKVEFLVSFYNNEISEKSEIFDDQFSVERPDGSNFTLKIRSTKLEDSAMYFCASVSVGNTGELFFGEGSRLTVL.

The chain couples TRBV10-3 to TRBJ2-2; D perhaps matches TRBD2 (7 bases). Trimming stripped 5 bases from V and 6 bases from J, with 19 bases between. Germline values: CDR1 ENHRY, CDR2 SYGVKD. The CDR3 has 16 residues. The CDR3: CAISPGAGEGPGELFF. The CDR3 DNA reads as TGTGCCATCAGTCCGGGGGCGGGAGAGGGGCCCGGGGAGCTGTTTTTT.

J is TRBJ1-2 and V is TRBV30, with D hard to call. Deletions cut 4 bases from V and 0 bases from J, with 12 bases between. This CDR3 comprises 14 residues. Germline V lookup: CDR1 GTSNPN, CDR2 SVGIG (reference sequence). The DNA of the CDR3 is TGTGCCTGGACTCCAGGAGATACTAACTATGGCTACACCTTC. Protein sequence: CAWTPGDTNYGYTF. The variable domain in full, with the rest retrieved from reference TRBV30 and TRBJ1-2, is SQTIHQWPATLVQPVGSPLSLECTVEGTSNPNLYWYRQAAGRGLQLLFYSVGIGQISSEVPQNLSASRPQDRQFILSSKKLLLSDSGFYLCAWTPGDTNYGYTFGSGTRLTVV.